One sample yielded the 26 T cell receptor beta chains listed below, sequenced in a study of response to subunit inactivated influenza vaccine. TCRdb called the RT-PCR reads again in MiXCR, with one record for every CDR3 protein. The top ten hold about a tenth of the sample, which has just over 300,000 distinct CDR3 sequences, approximately 20% seen once. The sequencing here drew on PBMCs from blood, taken around 22 months after vaccination. The receptors come from a man between 50 and 70 years old who received an inactivated influenza vaccine.

The chain is built from TRBV20-1 and TRBJ1-5, with D possibly matching TRBD1 (5 bases). Trimming shortened V by 0 bases and J by 4 bases, and 13 bases separated the two germline ends. The CDR3 has 15 residues. Looked up from germline, CDR1 is DFQATT and CDR2 is SNEGSKA (reference sequence). The CDR3 nucleotides read TGCAGTGCTAGAGATCACAGACAGCCTAATCAGCCCCAGCATTTT. As protein: CSARDHRQPNQPQHF.

This clonotype was seen more than once but under ten times. The chain employs TRBV6-2 or TRBV6-3 and TRBJ1-5, with D perhaps TRBD1 (5 bases). Trimming cost V 7 bases and J 6 bases, with 16 bases left between them. The CDR3 runs 14 residues. Germline-derived CDR1 and CDR2 are MNHEY and SVGEGT. Here the CDR3 reads CASTDRTESQPQHF. CDR3 nucleotides: TGTGCCAGCACCGACAGAACAGAAAGTCAGCCCCAGCATTTT.

The gene calls are TRBV5-1 and TRBJ2-7, with D unclear. CDR3 length: 12 amino acids. Germline-derived CDR1 and CDR2 are SGHRS and YFSETQ. Trimming left V 4 bases short and J 5 bases short, with 10 bases between. CDR3 amino acids: CASSLGDNEQYF. The CDR3 DNA follows: TGCGCCAGCAGCCTTGGAGATAACGAGCAGTACTTC.

The rearrangement joins TRBV12-3 or TRBV12-4 to TRBJ1-2; D ambiguous. CDR3 length equals 15 residues. The V and J ends lost 6 bases and 2 bases respectively, with 16 bases between them. The CDR3 nucleotides are TGTGCCAGCAGCCTTGTAGGTATCGTGAACTATGGCTACACCTTC. It translates to CASSLVGIVNYGYTF.

The V call is TRBV11-3, the J call TRBJ2-7; D gene ambiguous. The CDR3 totals 11 residues. Looked up from germline, CDR1 is SGHNT and CDR2 is YENEEA. V shed 5 bases and J shed 9 bases, with 11 bases lying between them. CDR3 DNA: TGTGCCAGCAGCCTGACACCCCGGCAGTACTTC. This gives the protein CASSLTPRQYF.

V usage is TRBV5-1 and J usage is TRBJ1-1; the D is unclear. Germline V lookup: CDR1 SGHRS, CDR2 YFSETQ. The CDR3 loop spans 15 amino acids. Trimming left V 1 base short and J 1 base short, with 11 bases between. The CDR3 region has the DNA TGCGCCAGCAGCTTGAGGAGCCAACCGAACACTGAAGCTTTCTTT. Translated: CASSLRSQPNTEAFF.

The genes are TRBV11-2 and TRBJ2-3; 8 bases are a match to TRBD2. J lost 0 bases, V lost 5 bases, and 10 bases had no gene match. This CDR3 has 17 amino acids. Looked up from germline, CDR1 is SGHAT and CDR2 is FQNNGV. CDR3 loop: CASSPWTQRGSTDTQYF. Written as DNA, the CDR3 is TGTGCCAGCAGCCCCTGGACCCAGCGGGGGAGCACAGATACGCAGTATTTT. Full variable domain (missing parts from reference TRBV11-2 and TRBJ2-3): EAGVAQSPRYKIIEKRQSVAFWCNPISGHATLYWYQQILGQGPKLLIQFQNNGVVDDSQLPKDRFSAERLKGVDSTLKIQPAKLEDSAVYLCASSPWTQRGSTDTQYFGPGTRLTVL.

This rearrangement joins TRBV11-1 to TRBJ2-4; D might be TRBD2 (5 bases). The CDR3 consists of 21 residues. The germline CDR1 and CDR2 sequences are SGHAT and FQDESV (reference sequence). Trimming removed 7 bases at V and 3 bases at J, with 34 bases between. The DNA for the CDR3 is TGTGCCAGCACCTTCTTAAGCGGAGAGGCCTCTGCAGGTTCGGTCAAAAACATTCAGTACTTC. It encodes CASTFLSGEASAGSVKNIQYF. Using reference TRBV11-1 and TRBJ2-4 for the parts outside the CDR3, the full variable domain is EAEVAQSPRYKITEKSQAVAFWCDPISGHATLYWYRQILGQGPELLVQFQDESVVDDSQLPKDRFSAERLKGVDSTLKIQPAELGDSAMYLCASTFLSGEASAGSVKNIQYFGAGTRLSVL.

The chain is built from TRBV2 and TRBJ2-5, with 9 bases lining up with TRBD1. The V gene's germline CDR1 is SNHLY and CDR2 FYNNEI. V shed 7 bases, J shed 6 bases, and the junction held 15 bases outside the gene matches. The CDR3 has 16 amino acids. This CDR3 is CASTTDHGQGWKTQYF. The CDR3, as DNA: TGTGCCAGCACCACAGACCATGGACAGGGGTGGAAGACCCAGTACTTC. Using reference TRBV2 and TRBJ2-5 for the parts outside the CDR3, the full variable domain is EPEVTQTPSHQVTQMGQEVILRCVPISNHLYFYWYRQILGQKVEFLVSFYNNEISEKSEIFDDQFSVERPDGSNFTLKIRSTKLEDSAMYFCASTTDHGQGWKTQYFGPGTRLLVL.

At least ten counts were recorded for this clonotype. J is TRBJ1-2 and V is TRBV6-1, with no clear D. The V and J ends lost 6 bases and 8 bases respectively, with 16 bases between them. CDR3 length equals 13 residues. The germline CDR1 and CDR2 sequences are MNHNS and SASEGT. CDR3 in DNA: TGTGCCAGCAGCCAGAGTGGCGGAACCGGCTACACCTTC. It codes for CASSQSGGTGYTF.

The CDR3 protein is CASSPRTSPYEQYF. CDR3 nucleotide sequence: TGTGCCAGCAGTCCCCGGACGAGCCCCTACGAGCAGTACTTC. The rearrangement joins TRBV12-3 or TRBV12-4 to TRBJ2-7; D is unclear. Trimming shortened V by 5 bases and J by 2 bases, and 13 bases separated the two germline ends. The CDR3 totals 14 residues.

V gene TRBV20-1 combines with J gene TRBJ1-1, with D unclear. Germline V gene sequence: CDR1 DFQATT, CDR2 SNEGSKA (reference sequence). Trimming took off 0 bases at V and 0 bases at J, with 8 bases between the two ends. This CDR3 region has 14 residues. CDR3 nucleotide sequence: TGCAGTGCTAGAGATCTCCACCTGAACACTGAAGCTTTCTTT. As protein: CSARDLHLNTEAFF.

This clonotype has only a few counts. The chain joins TRBV7-8 to TRBJ2-2; 7 nucleotides align to TRBD2. This CDR3 is built from 17 residues. The V and J ends lost 6 bases and 1 base, in that order; junction bases with no gene match: 11. Germline assignment: CDR1 SGHVS and CDR2 FQNEAQ. The CDR3 DNA sequence: TGTGCCAGCAGATCCAATAGCGGGTCATTGAACACCGGGGAGCTGTTTTTT. Its translation is CASRSNSGSLNTGELFF.

CDR3 loop: CASSLFTDLSSYNSPLHF. DNA of the CDR3: TGTGCCAGCAGTTTATTCACGGACCTGAGCTCCTATAATTCACCCCTCCACTTT. This chain joins TRBV27 and TRBJ1-6, with no clear D. Germline CDR1 reads MNHEY; CDR2 reads SMNVEV (reference sequence). Deletions cut 1 base from V and 0 bases from J, with 13 bases between. This CDR3 has 18 residues.

This clonotype has only a few counts. This chain connects TRBV7-8 to TRBJ1-5; TRBD1 might be the D (5 bases). Germline V lookup: CDR1 SGHVS, CDR2 FQNEAQ. The CDR3 is 15 residues long. Trimming cost V 2 bases and J 2 bases, with 10 bases left between them. The CDR3 region has the DNA TGTGCCAGCAGCTTAAGAAGGGGTGGCAATCAGCCCCAGCATTTT. Translated, it gives CASSLRRGGNQPQHF. Full variable domain (missing parts from reference TRBV7-8 and TRBJ1-5): GAGVSQSPRYKVAKRGQDVALRCDPISGHVSLFWYQQALGQGPEFLTYFQNEAQLDKSGLPSDRFFAERPEGSVSTLKIQRTQQEDSAVYLCASSLRRGGNQPQHFGDGTRLSIL.

This clonotype was counted between two and nine times. This CDR3 is CASSQVLARDEQFF. The CDR3 DNA reads TGTGCCAGCAGCCAAGTACTAGCGAGAGATGAGCAGTTCTTC. This chain links TRBV3-1 with TRBJ2-1; TRBD2 matches 7 bases. CDR1 and CDR2 (germline): LGHDT, YNNKEL (reference sequence). CDR3 length: 14 amino acids. The V gene end was trimmed by 1 base and the J gene end by 8 bases; junction bases not matched to a gene: 5.

The chain uses TRBV4-3 and TRBJ1-6, with D possibly matching TRBD1 (5 bases). Germline V gene sequence: CDR1 LGHNA, CDR2 YSLEER. The CDR3 has 15 residues. V lost 0 bases and J lost 10, with 13 bases in between. This CDR3 reads CASSQDLGEWSPLHF. CDR3 DNA sequence: TGCGCCAGCAGCCAAGATCTAGGGGAGTGGTCACCCCTCCACTTT.

V usage is TRBV7-2 and J usage is TRBJ2-1; D unresolved. This CDR3 has 15 residues. Per germline, CDR1 SGHTA and CDR2 FQGNSA. Trimming removed 4 bases from V and 0 bases from J, with 10 bases in between. The CDR3 nucleotides are TGTGCCAGCAGCTCAACCCGTTACTCCTACAATGAGCAGTTCTTC. Protein sequence: CASSSTRYSYNEQFF.

V is TRBV6-2 or TRBV6-3 and J is TRBJ2-2, with 7 nucleotides matching TRBD1. The CDR3 consists of 14 residues. CDR1 is MNHEY, CDR2 SVGEGT, per germline. Unmatched junction bases numbered 4, after V lost 6 bases and J lost 3 bases. The CDR3 bases are TGTGCCAGCAGCAGGGGGTTGGACACCGGGGAGCTGTTTTTT. Residues: CASSRGLDTGELFF.

This clonotype was seen many times. The chain links TRBV6-1 to TRBJ1-3; perhaps TRBD1 as D (5 bases). This CDR3 comprises 16 residues. Germline-derived CDR1 and CDR2 are MNHNS and SASEGT. The germline V and J ends were trimmed by 5 bases and 0 bases, with 14 bases remaining between them. Written as DNA, the CDR3 is TGTGCCAGCAGTCCGCTCGGGACTCTCTCTGGAAACACCATATATTTT. This codes for CASSPLGTLSGNTIYF.

This clonotype turned up a few times. The chain employs TRBV9 and TRBJ1-4; TRBD1 aligns across 7 bases. Germline CDR1 and CDR2: SGDLS and YYNGEE. This CDR3 has 15 amino acids. After removal of 4 bases from V and 5 bases from J, the junction contained 8 bases not matched to a gene. The CDR3 nucleotides read TGTGCCAGCAGCTCCACGGGACAGAGAAATGAAAAACTGTTTTTT. Translated: CASSSTGQRNEKLFF.

This clonotype was observed many times. The chain employs TRBV20-1 and TRBJ1-1; D ambiguous. The CDR3 contains 8 residues. Per germline, CDR1 DFQATT and CDR2 SNEGSKA (reference sequence). Between the trimmed V and J ends, which lost 4 bases and 11 bases, there was a span of 5 bases. The CDR3, as DNA: TGCAGTGCTAATTGGGCTTTCTTT. This translates into CSANWAFF.

A few counts support this clonotype. The chain links TRBV7-6 to TRBJ2-5, with D unresolved. Per germline, CDR1 SGHVS and CDR2 FNYEAQ. V lost 9 bases, J lost 3 bases, and 8 bases lay in between. CDR3 length: 11 residues. The CDR3 DNA is TGTGCCAGTTTGAAGGAAGAGACCCAGTACTTC. It specifies CASLKEETQYF.

The gene calls are TRBV12-3 or TRBV12-4 and TRBJ1-5; no clear D. The CDR3 has 17 amino acids. V shed 5 bases and J shed 0 bases, with 17 bases lying between them. As DNA, the CDR3 is TGTGCCAGCAGTAGTAACTACGACACTTATAGCAATCAGCCCCAGCATTTT. This encodes CASSSNYDTYSNQPQHF.

This clonotype was recorded many times. The genes are TRBV18 and TRBJ1-6; perhaps TRBD1 as D (5 bases). CDR1 is KGHSH, CDR2 LQKENI, per germline. V was cut by 4 bases and J by 9 bases, with 16 bases left in between. CDR3 length: 15 residues. DNA of the CDR3: TGTGCCAGCTCACAGGGGCCGGGAATCGGTTCACCCCTCCACTTT. Protein: CASSQGPGIGSPLHF.

The chain couples TRBV30 to TRBJ2-6; D is ambiguous. The CDR3 runs to 15 residues. The ends were cut back, 2 bases at V and 4 bases at J, with 12 bases in the middle. Per the germline V gene, CDR1 is GTSNPN and CDR2 is SVGIG (reference sequence). The CDR3 sequence is CAWSSNIGGANVLTF. The CDR3 nucleotides are TGTGCCTGGAGTTCAAACATAGGCGGGGCCAACGTCCTGACTTTC.